This TCR beta chain was identified in a study of blood T cell repertoires in COVID-19 (dated by TCRdb to 2020 to 2021). Study-level background: Samples from collaborators originated in the United States, Italy and Spain and spanned both the acute and convalescent phases of COVID-19. Where available, HLA class I and class II types were obtained from metadata supplied by the sample provider rather than from assay-based typing. The material from the prospective study consisted of cDNA or gDNA derived from T cells, B-cell-depleted T cells, or PBMCs. The samples were drawn from two sources: the first 160 participants of the ongoing ImmuneRACE study, and 1,200 or so subjects contributed by 6 global collaborators. The sample metadata nearly always contained a de-identified subject ID, COVID-19 status, age in years and sex. The dataset comprised deeply sampled blood TCRbeta repertoires from subjects exposed to, actively infected with, or recovered from COVID-19. The repertoires were released in a freely available public database meant as a resource for research on the immune response to SARS-CoV-2. Findings and caveats that apply to the study as a whole: The quantity of clinical and demographic metadata differed by source and by participant and was supplied without curation.

Via the germline V gene (reference sequence), CDR1 is MNHNY and CDR2 SVGAGI. Taken from cysteine to phenylalanine, the CDR3 has 18 residues. The kept DNA is CDR3 alone, 54 bases in frame from the first base. Germline trimming: 5 bases from V, 0 bases from J; junction bases outside gene matches: 13. TCRbeta CDR3 regions were amplified from genomic DNA by means of the immunoSEQ Assay, a bias-controlled multiplex PCR. The source study handled its data this way. Within the assay, amplification of reference gene primers was used to estimate how many nucleated cells each sample contained. To quantify the absolute abundance of each unique TCRbeta CDR3 rearrangement, sequence reads were collapsed and filtered. Productive Simpson clonality was computed per sample as the square root of Simpson's diversity index over productive rearrangements. As stored in TCRdb, this immuneACCESS dataset retains in-frame rearrangements with V and J assigned. A fraction of the clones does not appear; measured against another copy, unresolved V genes explain less than half of the discrepancy, and the remainder lacks a known reason. V and J calls and clone size come straight from that table; D and trimming were deduced from the DNA. In all, the sample holds about 150,000 clones, and around four fifths of those were seen once. Of the sample, about 3% falls within the top ten clones.

Collaborating institutions collected whole blood in K2EDTA tubes following their own protocols. For TCRbeta analysis, collaborator samples were shipped as frozen whole blood, as isolated PBMCs, or as DNA extracted from either sample type. Regarding this clone: There is no known antigen for this receptor. Qualities for individual bases were not recorded, and no much larger clone is one base off.

The V and J genes are TRBV6-6 and TRBJ2-4, with 7 bases in between that match TRBD1. The clonotype originates from a woman aged 40 to 50 with active or convalescent COVID-19. The sample consisted of peripheral blood. In nucleotides, the sequence is TGTGCCAGCAGTCCAAGCGACAGGGAGCTTTTAGCCAAAAACATTCAGTACTTC. This sequence encodes CASSPSDRELLAKNIQYF.